This T cell receptor (beta chain) was identified during a study of Graves' ophthalmopathy and Graves' hyperthyroidism. Study context: Researchers obtained peripheral blood at initial diagnosis, before any treatment had begun.

This CDR3 has 17 residues. Germline CDR1 reads ENHRY; CDR2 reads SYGVKD. Between the trimmed V and J ends, which lost 8 bases and 0 bases, there was a span of 17 bases. Ophthalmopathy donors showed moderate-to-severe activity, CAS ≥3, NOSPECS ≥4 and a duration under 3 months. Amplification targeted the TCR beta CDR3 regions, with RNA transcripts as the source material. Following a first-round RT-PCR that used HTBI primers, a second-round multiplex PCR was carried out. TCRdb re-called the multiplex PCR reads through MiXCR, storing one row per CDR3 protein. The sample carries over 450,000 distinct CDR3 sequences, roughly an eighth recorded once.

The receptor was derived from a woman aged 25-40 years with Graves' ophthalmopathy. The chain combines TRBV10-3 with TRBJ2-6; D is undetermined. Sequencing was carried out using blood. CDR3: CAICARNTISGANVLTF. The CDR3 DNA is TGTGCCATCTGTGCTCGGAACACTATCTCTGGGGCCAACGTCCTGACTTTC.